This record concerns one TCR beta chain sequence. The antigen is unknown. Germline is not matched at one junction end, which may reflect a read error. Germline CDR1 reads SEHNR; CDR2 reads FQNEAQ (reference sequence). This CDR3 spans 13 amino acids. This entry is derived from a study of shared clonotypes between healthy human individuals. Whole-study findings and limits: The sole specimen, blood, was sampled, and tissue repertoires likely differ.

The assay was immunoSEQ multiplex PCR, and TCRdb's table has in-frame clones only and misses some. The sample lists over a million clones, roughly 96% seen once, with 0.95% to 1.5% in the top ten. The sequence was obtained from a man aged 25 to 45 in good health. The sequenced sample was naive CD4+ T cells sorted from blood. Stated subset: CD45RA+ positively selected. The rearrangement uses TRBV7-9 and TRBJ2-3; possibly TRBD2 for D (5 bases). CDR3 protein: CASSLGRLDPQYF. In nucleotides, the CDR3 is TGTGCCAGCAGCTTAGGGAGGCTAGATCCGCAGTATTTT.